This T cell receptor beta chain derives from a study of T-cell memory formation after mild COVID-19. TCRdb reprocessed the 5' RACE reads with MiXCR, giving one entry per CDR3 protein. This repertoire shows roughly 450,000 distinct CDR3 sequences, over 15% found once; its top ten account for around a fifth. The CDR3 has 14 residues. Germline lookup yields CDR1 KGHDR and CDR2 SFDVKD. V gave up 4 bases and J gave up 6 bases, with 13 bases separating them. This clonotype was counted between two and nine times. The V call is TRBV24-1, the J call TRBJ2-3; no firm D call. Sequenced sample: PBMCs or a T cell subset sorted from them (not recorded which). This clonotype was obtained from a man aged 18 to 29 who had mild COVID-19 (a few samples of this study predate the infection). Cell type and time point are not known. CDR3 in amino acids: CATSDPQLGDTQYF. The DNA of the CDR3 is TGTGCCACCAGTGACCCCCAATTGGGGGATACGCAGTATTTT.